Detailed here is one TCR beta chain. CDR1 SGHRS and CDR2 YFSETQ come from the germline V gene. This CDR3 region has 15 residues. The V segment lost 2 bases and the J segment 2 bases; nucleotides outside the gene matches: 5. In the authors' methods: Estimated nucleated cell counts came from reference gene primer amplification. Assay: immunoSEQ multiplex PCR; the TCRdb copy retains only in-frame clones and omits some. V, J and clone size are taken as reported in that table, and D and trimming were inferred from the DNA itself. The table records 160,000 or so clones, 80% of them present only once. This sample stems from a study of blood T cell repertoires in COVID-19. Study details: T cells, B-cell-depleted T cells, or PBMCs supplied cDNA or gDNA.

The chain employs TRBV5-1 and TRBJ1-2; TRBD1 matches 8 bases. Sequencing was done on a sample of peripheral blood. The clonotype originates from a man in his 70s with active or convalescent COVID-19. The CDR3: CASSFDRGANYGYTF. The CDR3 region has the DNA TGCGCCAGCAGCTTTGACAGGGGAGCGAACTATGGCTACACCTTC.